Included here is one T cell receptor (beta chain) sequence, with context. What it binds is not known. Profiling relied on immunoSEQ multiplex PCR, and the TCRdb table lists in-frame clones only, not all of them. The repertoire holds roughly 60,000 clones, with under 90% as singletons. The CDR3 length is 15 residues. CDR1 and CDR2 from the germline V gene are SGHVS and FNYEAQ. V lost 4 bases and J 6 bases, leaving 18 bases between the germline ends. As to time point: week 23, last vaccination. Each dose of the vaccine consisted of 300 ug of mutant IDH1 20-mer peptide, with topical imiquimod. The entry originates in a study of a mutant IDH1 vaccine in newly diagnosed glioma.

The chain is built from TRBV7-6 and TRBJ1-2; TRBD1 might be the D (6 bases). The sequence was obtained from a man aged 40-49 years with glioma. The sample was PBMCs, taken from a glioma patient whose treatment included an IDH1 peptide vaccine. CDR3 region: CASSSNTGLGDGYTF. In DNA form, the CDR3 reads TGTGCCAGCAGCTCTAATACAGGGCTCGGTGATGGCTACACCTTC.